Listed below are T cell receptor beta chains from one sample, sequenced in a study of human T cells and chemical hapten exposure. A single record per CDR3 protein comes from TCRdb applying MiXCR to the RACE reads. The sample contains around 340,000 distinct CDR3 sequences, around 7% of which appear only once. The specimen was whole blood, collected in connection with sensitization to the hapten diphenylcyclopropenone (DPC). The receptors were sampled from a woman under 30 with alopecia areata. Some clones in this sample may be carry-over from other donors' samples. CDR3s include the opening cysteine and the closing phenylalanine or tryptophan. D genes are given only for firm matches.

len: 14; j_gene: TRBJ2-2; v_gene: TRBV6-4; d_gene: TRBD2; CDR3aa: CAVPGTTNTGELFF
len: 15; j_gene: TRBJ1-4; v_gene: TRBV20-1; d_gene: NA; CDR3aa: CSAFKNRATNEKLFF
len: 15; j_gene: TRBJ1-2; v_gene: TRBV7-9; d_gene: TRBD1; CDR3aa: CASSLGQGQKDGYTF
len: 14; j_gene: TRBJ1-1; v_gene: TRBV29-1; d_gene: NA; CDR3aa: CSVVRDTEEPEAFF
len: 15; j_gene: TRBJ2-7; v_gene: TRBV3-1; d_gene: TRBD1; CDR3aa: CASSPGTARSYEQYF
len: 15; j_gene: TRBJ1-4; v_gene: TRBV11-2; d_gene: NA; CDR3aa: CASSPGQKANEKLFF
len: 15; j_gene: TRBJ2-2; v_gene: TRBV27; d_gene: NA; CDR3aa: CASILRWGLAEELFF
len: 14; j_gene: TRBJ1-2; v_gene: TRBV6-6; d_gene: NA; CDR3aa: CASSYLDSNYGYTF
len: 15; j_gene: TRBJ2-3; v_gene: TRBV5-4; d_gene: NA; CDR3aa: CASSSYRTDEDTQYF
len: 17; j_gene: TRBJ2-3; v_gene: TRBV18; d_gene: TRBD1; CDR3aa: CASSRLDRGREGDTQYF
len: 16; j_gene: TRBJ2-3; v_gene: TRBV6-2/TRBV6-3; d_gene: NA; CDR3aa: CASSQVQGPPRDTQYF
len: 14; j_gene: TRBJ2-5; v_gene: TRBV14; d_gene: NA; CDR3aa: CASSQDSTRGTQYF
len: 13; j_gene: TRBJ1-1; v_gene: TRBV29-1; d_gene: NA; CDR3aa: CSVEAGTSTEAFF
len: 14; j_gene: TRBJ2-5; v_gene: TRBV29-1; d_gene: NA; CDR3aa: CSVSRGGVQETQYF
len: 13; j_gene: TRBJ1-4; v_gene: TRBV7-9; d_gene: NA; CDR3aa: CASSGSRGEKLFF
len: 15; j_gene: TRBJ1-6; v_gene: TRBV2; d_gene: NA; CDR3aa: CASSPKLGQLSPLHF
len: 14; j_gene: TRBJ2-1; v_gene: TRBV29-1; d_gene: NA; CDR3aa: CSVERGGVNVEQFF
len: 15; j_gene: TRBJ2-1; v_gene: TRBV7-9; d_gene: TRBD1; CDR3aa: CASSPGTGSNNEQFF
len: 17; j_gene: TRBJ2-5; v_gene: TRBV6-2/TRBV6-3; d_gene: NA; CDR3aa: CASSYSTEFRSQETQYF
len: 11; j_gene: TRBJ1-2; v_gene: TRBV6-5; d_gene: NA; CDR3aa: CASSRGDGYTF
len: 16; j_gene: TRBJ2-3; v_gene: TRBV20-1; d_gene: NA; CDR3aa: CSATPREGADPDTQYF
len: 17; j_gene: TRBJ2-7; v_gene: TRBV6-5; d_gene: NA; CDR3aa: CASSYSPPRSGSYEQYF
len: 17; j_gene: TRBJ2-7; v_gene: TRBV14; d_gene: NA; CDR3aa: CASSQDSSTQGIHEQYF
len: 14; j_gene: TRBJ2-5; v_gene: TRBV29-1; d_gene: TRBD2; CDR3aa: CSVEASGTQETQYF
len: 14; j_gene: TRBJ1-1; v_gene: TRBV2; d_gene: TRBD1; CDR3aa: CASHYRGLNTEAFF
len: 13; j_gene: TRBJ2-2; v_gene: TRBV6-6; d_gene: NA; CDR3aa: CASSYSGEGELFF
len: 16; j_gene: TRBJ1-1; v_gene: TRBV18; d_gene: NA; CDR3aa: CASSPIGVLRNTEAFF
len: 14; j_gene: TRBJ2-7; v_gene: TRBV21-1; d_gene: NA; CDR3aa: CARWPADYPYEQYF
len: 16; j_gene: TRBJ2-2; v_gene: TRBV10-3; d_gene: TRBD1; CDR3aa: CAISDPRGLYTGELFF
len: 15; j_gene: TRBJ1-2; v_gene: TRBV4-3; d_gene: NA; CDR3aa: CASSQELQVSYGYTF
len: 12; j_gene: TRBJ2-1; v_gene: TRBV12-3/TRBV12-4; d_gene: NA; CDR3aa: CASSLGDYEQFF
len: 15; j_gene: TRBJ1-5; v_gene: TRBV24-1; d_gene: TRBD1; CDR3aa: CATSEPGTANQPQHF
len: 13; j_gene: TRBJ1-4; v_gene: TRBV6-6; d_gene: NA; CDR3aa: CASSLFSPPGLFF
len: 16; j_gene: TRBJ2-3; v_gene: TRBV4-2; d_gene: NA; CDR3aa: CASSHLLRDTTDTQYF
len: 14; j_gene: TRBJ1-2; v_gene: TRBV10-3; d_gene: NA; CDR3aa: CAISVTVERDGYTF
len: 15; j_gene: TRBJ1-1; v_gene: TRBV7-3; d_gene: TRBD1; CDR3aa: CASSLTRDSNTEAFF
len: 13; j_gene: TRBJ1-5; v_gene: TRBV6-2/TRBV6-3; d_gene: NA; CDR3aa: CASHEGGPQPQHF